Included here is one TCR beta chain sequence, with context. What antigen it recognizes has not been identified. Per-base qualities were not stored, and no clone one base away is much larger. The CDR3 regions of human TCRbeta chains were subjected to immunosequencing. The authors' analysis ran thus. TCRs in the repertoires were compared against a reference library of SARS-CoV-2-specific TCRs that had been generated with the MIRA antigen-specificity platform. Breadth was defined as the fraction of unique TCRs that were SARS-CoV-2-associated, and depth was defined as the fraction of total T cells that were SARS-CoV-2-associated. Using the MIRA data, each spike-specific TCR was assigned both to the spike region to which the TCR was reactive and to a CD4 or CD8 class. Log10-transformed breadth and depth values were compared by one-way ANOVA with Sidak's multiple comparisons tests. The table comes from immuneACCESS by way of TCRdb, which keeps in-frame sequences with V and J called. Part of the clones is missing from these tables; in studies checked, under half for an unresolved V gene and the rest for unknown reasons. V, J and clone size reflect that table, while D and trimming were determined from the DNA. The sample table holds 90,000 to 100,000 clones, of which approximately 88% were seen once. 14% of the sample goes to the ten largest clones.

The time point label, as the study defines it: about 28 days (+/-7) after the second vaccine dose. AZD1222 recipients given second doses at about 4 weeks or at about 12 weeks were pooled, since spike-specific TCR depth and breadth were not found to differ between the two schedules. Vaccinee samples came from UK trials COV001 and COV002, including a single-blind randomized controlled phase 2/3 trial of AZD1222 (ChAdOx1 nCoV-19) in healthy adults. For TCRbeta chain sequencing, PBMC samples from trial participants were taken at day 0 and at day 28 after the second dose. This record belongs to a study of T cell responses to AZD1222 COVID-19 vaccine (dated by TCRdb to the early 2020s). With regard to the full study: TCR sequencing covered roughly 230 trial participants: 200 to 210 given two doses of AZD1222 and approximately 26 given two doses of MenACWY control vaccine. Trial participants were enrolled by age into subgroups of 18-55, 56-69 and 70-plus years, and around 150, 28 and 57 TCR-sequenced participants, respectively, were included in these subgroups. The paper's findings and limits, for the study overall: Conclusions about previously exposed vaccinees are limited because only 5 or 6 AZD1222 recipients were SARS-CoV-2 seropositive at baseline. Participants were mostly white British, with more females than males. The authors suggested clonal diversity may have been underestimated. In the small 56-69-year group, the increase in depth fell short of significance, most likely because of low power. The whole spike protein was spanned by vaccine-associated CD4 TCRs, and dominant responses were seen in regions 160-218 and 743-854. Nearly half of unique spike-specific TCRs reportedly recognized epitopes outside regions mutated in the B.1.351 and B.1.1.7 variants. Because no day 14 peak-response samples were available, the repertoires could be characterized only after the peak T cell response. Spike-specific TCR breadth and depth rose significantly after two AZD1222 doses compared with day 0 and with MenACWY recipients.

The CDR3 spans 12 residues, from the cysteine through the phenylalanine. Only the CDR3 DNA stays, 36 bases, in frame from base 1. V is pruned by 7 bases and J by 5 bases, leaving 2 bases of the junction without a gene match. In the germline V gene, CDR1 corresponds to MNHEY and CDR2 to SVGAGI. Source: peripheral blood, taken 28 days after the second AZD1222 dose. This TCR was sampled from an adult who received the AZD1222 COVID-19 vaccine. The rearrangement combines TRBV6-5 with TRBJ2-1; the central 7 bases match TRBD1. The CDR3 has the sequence CASNDRDNEQFF. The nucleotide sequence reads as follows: TGTGCCAGCAACGACAGGGACAATGAGCAGTTCTTC.